This T cell receptor (beta chain) was sequenced during a study of Ad26.COV2.S vaccination and SARS-CoV-2 variants (dated by TCRdb to the early 2020s). Regarding the complete study: Donors in the vaccine arm were drawn from COV1001, a multicentre, randomized, double-blind, placebo-controlled phase I-IIa trial testing Ad26.COV2.S in healthy adults. Ad26.COV2.S was given intramuscularly at 5x10^10 or 1x10^11 viral particles, as a single shot or as two shots 56 days apart. TCRbeta repertoire sequencing was used to assess the specificity and breadth of SARS-CoV-2-reactive T cell receptors after Ad26.COV2.S vaccination. The TCR-sequenced set comprised approximately 32 samples: approximately 19 Ad26.COV2.S vaccine recipients, 5 placebo recipients and 8 SARS-CoV-2 convalescent individuals. Trial participants were randomized into five groups of five, in which low-dose or high-dose Ad26.COV2.S was given once or twice, or placebo was given on both occasions. Investigators remained blinded to trial group allocation during experiments and outcome assessment.

Sequences MNHNS (CDR1) and SASEGT (CDR2) are obtained from the germline V gene. From cysteine to phenylalanine, the CDR3 is 13 amino acids long. CDR3 DNA is the only sequence kept; it has 39 bases, read in frame from the first base. V is reduced by 3 bases and J by 2 bases, leaving a spacing of 7 bases between them. The paper's findings and limits, for the study overall: After vaccination, substantial breadth of spike-specific CD8+ and CD4+ T cell responses was reported. According to the authors, total T cell responses may have been underestimated by the TCR breadth and depth analyses. The study was not powered to compare responses between vaccine doses or regimens. Vaccine and placebo recipients had comparable non-spike TCR breadth, which fits with the vaccine containing only spike. Higher spike-specific TCR breadth was observed in Ad26.COV2.S recipients than in placebo recipients (P = 0.0014).

What the treatment or condition label conveys for this sample: 15 to 20 received Ad26.COV2.S at low or high dose, single or two shots; several received placebo; per-sample allocation not given. For vaccine and placebo recipients, repertoires were sequenced using samples collected on day 63 after the first injection. Cohort 1b enrolled 20 to 30 adults aged 18-55 years at a single site in Boston, USA, between 29 July and 7 August 2020. Ad26.COV2.S was a replication-incompetent adenovirus type 26 vector expressing a prefusion-stabilized SARS-CoV-2 spike protein from the original Wuhan strain. This clone was found a few times. The antigen it binds to is not known. Per-base quality was not reported, and no clone a single base away is much larger than it. TCRbeta CDR3 regions were sequenced with the immunoSEQ Assay. After extraction, genomic DNA underwent amplification by bias-controlled multiplex PCR, followed by high-throughput sequencing. The paper's data handling went like this. Collapsing and filtering of sequences were performed to quantify the absolute abundance of each unique TCRbeta CDR3 region. Usable DNA was measured by amplifying reference genes present in all nucleated cells, and TCRbeta template counts were normalized to that usable DNA to estimate T cell fraction. Repertoire TCRs were annotated as SARS-CoV-2-specific when V gene, CDR3 amino acid sequence and J gene were exactly matched to a known reactive TCR set. The reference SARS-CoV-2 TCR set came from MIRA and was filtered for enrichment in COVID-19-positive ImmuneCODE repertoires, removing public or cross-reactive TCRs. Using the MIRA antigens, annotated TCRs were further analysed by specific ORF or by position within an ORF. Breadth was defined as the number of annotated unique rearrangements divided by the total number of unique productive rearrangements, and depth was defined as the summed frequency of the annotated unique rearrangements. Two-sided Wilcoxon rank-sum tests were applied when comparing TCR breadth between groups. Sourced from immuneACCESS, this table was stored by TCRdb with only in-frame sequences that have V and J called. A share of the clones is absent; for the studies checked, an unresolved V gene accounts for under half, and the remainder has no known explanation. V and J calls and clone size follow that table, whereas D and trimming were derived from the DNA. The sample table lists around 300,000 clones, 90% of them with a count of one. The ten top clones hold around 5.5% of the sample.

This receptor was identified in a person between 18 and 65 years old who received the Ad26.COV2.S COVID-19 vaccine or a placebo. The material sequenced was peripheral blood, taken in a trial of Ad26.COV2.S vaccine versus placebo. The rearranged chain carries TRBV6-1 and TRBJ1-2; the D region possibly corresponds to TRBD1 (5 bases align). The sequence in DNA is TGTGCCAGCAGTGAGACAGCAAACTATGGCTACACCTTC. The resulting protein is CASSETANYGYTF.